This T cell receptor beta chain was obtained from a study of control samples from healthy donors and cancer patients. Generated by immunoSEQ multiplex PCR, the TCRdb table keeps only in-frame clones and is missing some. The data hold about 53,000 clones, with 87% observed a single time. Germline assignment: CDR1 MNHEY and CDR2 SVGAGI. The CDR3 runs 15 residues. V lost 6 bases to trimming and J lost 4 bases; unmatched junction nucleotides: 10. This sequence joins TRBV6-5 and TRBJ1-2; 8 bases are shared with TRBD1. The sample comprised PBMCs. This receptor was taken from a man in his 60s with head and neck cancer. CDR3 coding DNA: TGTGCCAGCAGAACAGACAGGGGAGGAAGCTATGGCTACACCTTC. Protein sequence: CASRTDRGGSYGYTF.